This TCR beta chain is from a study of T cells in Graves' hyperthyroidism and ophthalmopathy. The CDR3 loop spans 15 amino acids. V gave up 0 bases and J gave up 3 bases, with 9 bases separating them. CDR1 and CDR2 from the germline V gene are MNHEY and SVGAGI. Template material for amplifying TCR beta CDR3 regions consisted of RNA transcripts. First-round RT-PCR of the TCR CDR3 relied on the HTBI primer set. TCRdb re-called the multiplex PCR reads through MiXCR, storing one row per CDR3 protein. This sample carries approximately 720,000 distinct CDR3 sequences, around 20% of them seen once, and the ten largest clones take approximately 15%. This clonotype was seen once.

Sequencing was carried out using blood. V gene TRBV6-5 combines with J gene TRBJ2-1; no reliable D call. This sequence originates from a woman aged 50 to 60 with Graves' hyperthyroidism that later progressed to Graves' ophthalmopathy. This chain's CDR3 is CASSYSSPVYNEQFF. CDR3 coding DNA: TGTGCCAGCAGTTACTCGAGTCCAGTCTACAATGAGCAGTTCTTC.